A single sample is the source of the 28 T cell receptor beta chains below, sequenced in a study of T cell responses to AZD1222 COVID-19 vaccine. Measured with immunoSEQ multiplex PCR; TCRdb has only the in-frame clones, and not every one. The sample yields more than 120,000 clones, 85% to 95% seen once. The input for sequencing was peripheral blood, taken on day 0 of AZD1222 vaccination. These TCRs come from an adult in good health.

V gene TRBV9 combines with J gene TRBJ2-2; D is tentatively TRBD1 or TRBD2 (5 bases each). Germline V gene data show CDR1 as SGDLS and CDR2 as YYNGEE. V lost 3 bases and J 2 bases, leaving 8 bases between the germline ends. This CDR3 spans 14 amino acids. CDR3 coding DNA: TGTGCCAGCAGCGCTGGGACCAACACCGGGGAGCTGTTTTTT. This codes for CASSAGTNTGELFF.

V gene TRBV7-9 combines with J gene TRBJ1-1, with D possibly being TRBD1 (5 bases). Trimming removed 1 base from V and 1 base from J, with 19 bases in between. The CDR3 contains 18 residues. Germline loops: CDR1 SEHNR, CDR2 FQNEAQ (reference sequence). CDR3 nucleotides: TGTGCCAGCAGCTTAGGGTCCCCCCCGATCGGGGCGAACACTGAAGCTTTCTTT. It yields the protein CASSLGSPPIGANTEAFF.

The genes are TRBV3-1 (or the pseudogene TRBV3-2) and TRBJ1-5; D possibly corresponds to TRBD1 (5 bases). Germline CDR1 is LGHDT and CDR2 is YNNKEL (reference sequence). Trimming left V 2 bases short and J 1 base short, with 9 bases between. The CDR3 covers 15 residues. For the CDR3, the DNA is TGTGCCAGCAGCCAATACCAGGGAAGCAATCAGCCCCAGCATTTT. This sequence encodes CASSQYQGSNQPQHF.

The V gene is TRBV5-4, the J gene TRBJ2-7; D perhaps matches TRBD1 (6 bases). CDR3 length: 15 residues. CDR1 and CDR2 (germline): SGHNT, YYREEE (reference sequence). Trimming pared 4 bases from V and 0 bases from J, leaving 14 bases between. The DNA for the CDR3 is TGTGCCAGCAGCCAACTAGGGGGACCCTCCTACGAGCAGTACTTC. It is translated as CASSQLGGPSYEQYF.

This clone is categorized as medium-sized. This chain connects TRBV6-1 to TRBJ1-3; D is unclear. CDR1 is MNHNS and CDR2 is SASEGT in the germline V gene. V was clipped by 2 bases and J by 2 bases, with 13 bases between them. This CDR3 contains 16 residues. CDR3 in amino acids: CASSESVGAAGNTIYF. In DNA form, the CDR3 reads TGTGCCAGCAGTGAATCGGTAGGAGCAGCTGGAAACACCATATATTTT.

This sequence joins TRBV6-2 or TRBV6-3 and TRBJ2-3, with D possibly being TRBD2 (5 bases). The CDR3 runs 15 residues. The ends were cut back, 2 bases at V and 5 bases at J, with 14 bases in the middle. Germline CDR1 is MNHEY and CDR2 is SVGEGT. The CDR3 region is CASSYEGPGIDTQYF. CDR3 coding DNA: TGTGCCAGCAGTTACGAGGGCCCGGGGATAGATACGCAGTATTTT.

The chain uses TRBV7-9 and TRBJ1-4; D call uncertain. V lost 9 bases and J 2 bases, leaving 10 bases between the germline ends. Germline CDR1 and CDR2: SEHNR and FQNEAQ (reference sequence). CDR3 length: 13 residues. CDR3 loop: CASQLATNEKLFF. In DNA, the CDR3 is TGTGCCAGTCAGCTTGCTACTAATGAAAAACTGTTTTTT.

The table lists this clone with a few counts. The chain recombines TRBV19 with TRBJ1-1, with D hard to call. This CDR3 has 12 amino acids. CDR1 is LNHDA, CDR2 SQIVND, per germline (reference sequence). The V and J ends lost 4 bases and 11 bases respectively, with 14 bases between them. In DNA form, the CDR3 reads TGTGCCAGTAGTACGGGGAGGGTTGACGCTTTCTTT. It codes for CASSTGRVDAFF.

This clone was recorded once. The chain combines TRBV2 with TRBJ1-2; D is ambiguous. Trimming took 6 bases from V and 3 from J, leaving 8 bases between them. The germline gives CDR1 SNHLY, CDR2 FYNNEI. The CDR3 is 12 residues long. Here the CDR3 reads CASRADDYGYTF. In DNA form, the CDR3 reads TGTGCCAGCAGGGCGGACGACTATGGCTACACCTTC.

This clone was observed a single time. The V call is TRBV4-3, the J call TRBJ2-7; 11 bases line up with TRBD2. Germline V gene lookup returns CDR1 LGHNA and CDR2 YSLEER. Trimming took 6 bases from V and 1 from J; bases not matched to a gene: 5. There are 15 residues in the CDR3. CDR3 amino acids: CASSLAGGESYEQYF. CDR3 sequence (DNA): TGCGCCAGCAGTCTAGCGGGAGGAGAGTCCTACGAGCAGTACTTC.

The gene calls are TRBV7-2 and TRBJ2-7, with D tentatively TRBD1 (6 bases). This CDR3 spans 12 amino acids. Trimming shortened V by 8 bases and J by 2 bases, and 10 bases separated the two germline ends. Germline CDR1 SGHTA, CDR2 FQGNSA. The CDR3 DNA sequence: TGTGCCAGCGGCAGGACAGCCTACGAGCAGTACTTC. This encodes CASGRTAYEQYF.

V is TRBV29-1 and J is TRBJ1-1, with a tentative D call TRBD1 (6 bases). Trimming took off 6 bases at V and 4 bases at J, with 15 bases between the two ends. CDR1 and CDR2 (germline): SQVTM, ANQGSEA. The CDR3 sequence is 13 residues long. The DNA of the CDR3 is TGCAGCGTGGGAGGGGGGGGTCTCACTGAAGCTTTCTTT. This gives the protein CSVGGGGLTEAFF.

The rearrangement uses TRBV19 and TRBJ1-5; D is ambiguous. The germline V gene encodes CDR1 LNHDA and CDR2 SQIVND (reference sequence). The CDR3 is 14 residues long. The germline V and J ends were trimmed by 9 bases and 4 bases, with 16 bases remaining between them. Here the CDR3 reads CASTYNGRNQPQHF. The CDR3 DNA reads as TGTGCCAGCACTTATAACGGGAGAAATCAGCCCCAGCATTTT. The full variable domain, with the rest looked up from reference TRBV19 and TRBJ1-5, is DGGITQSPKYLFRKEGQNVTLSCEQNLNHDAMYWYRQDPGQGLRLIYYSQIVNDFQKGDIAEGYSVSREKKESFPLTVTSAQKNPTAFYLCASTYNGRNQPQHFGDGTRLSIL.

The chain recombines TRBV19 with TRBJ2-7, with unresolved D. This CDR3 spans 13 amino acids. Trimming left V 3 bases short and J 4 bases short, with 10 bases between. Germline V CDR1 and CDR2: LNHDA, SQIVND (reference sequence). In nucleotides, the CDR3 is TGTGCCAGTAGTATGGATTCGCGATACGAGCAGTACTTC. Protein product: CASSMDSRYEQYF.

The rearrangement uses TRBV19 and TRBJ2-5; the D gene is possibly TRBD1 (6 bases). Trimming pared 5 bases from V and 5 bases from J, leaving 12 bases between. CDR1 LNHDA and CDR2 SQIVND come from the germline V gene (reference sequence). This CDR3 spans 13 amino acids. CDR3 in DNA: TGTGCCAGTAGTGTTGGGGGCTCGGAGACCCAGTACTTC. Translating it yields CASSVGGSETQYF.

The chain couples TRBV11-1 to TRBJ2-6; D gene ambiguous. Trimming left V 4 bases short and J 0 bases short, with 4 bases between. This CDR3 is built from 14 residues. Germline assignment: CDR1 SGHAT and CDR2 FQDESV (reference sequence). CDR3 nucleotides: TGTGCCAGCAGCTCTACCTCTGGGGCCAACGTCCTGACTTTC. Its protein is CASSSTSGANVLTF. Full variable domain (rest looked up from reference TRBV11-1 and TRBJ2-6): EAEVAQSPRYKITEKSQAVAFWCDPISGHATLYWYRQILGQGPELLVQFQDESVVDDSQLPKDRFSAERLKGVDSTLKIQPAELGDSAMYLCASSSTSGANVLTFGAGSRLTVL.

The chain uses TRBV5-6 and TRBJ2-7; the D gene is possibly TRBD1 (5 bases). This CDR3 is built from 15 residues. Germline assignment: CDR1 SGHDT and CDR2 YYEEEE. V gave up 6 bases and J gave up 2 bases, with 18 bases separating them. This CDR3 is CASKLSGANTYEQYF. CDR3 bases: TGTGCCAGCAAGCTCTCTGGGGCAAACACCTACGAGCAGTACTTC.

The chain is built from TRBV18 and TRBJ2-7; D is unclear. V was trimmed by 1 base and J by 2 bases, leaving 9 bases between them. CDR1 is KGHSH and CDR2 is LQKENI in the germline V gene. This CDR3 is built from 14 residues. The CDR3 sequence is CASSPRDGPYEQYF. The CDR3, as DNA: TGTGCCAGCTCACCACGAGACGGTCCCTACGAGCAGTACTTC.

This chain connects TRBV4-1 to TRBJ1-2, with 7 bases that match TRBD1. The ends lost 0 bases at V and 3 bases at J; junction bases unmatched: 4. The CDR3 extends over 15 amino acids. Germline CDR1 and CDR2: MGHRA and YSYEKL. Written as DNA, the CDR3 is TGCGCCAGCAGCCAAGATCCAGGGGGTGACTATGGCTACACCTTC. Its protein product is CASSQDPGGDYGYTF.

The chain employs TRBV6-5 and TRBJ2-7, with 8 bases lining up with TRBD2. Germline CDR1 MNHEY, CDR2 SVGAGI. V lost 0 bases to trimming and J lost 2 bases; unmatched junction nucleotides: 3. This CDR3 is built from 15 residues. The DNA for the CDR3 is TGTGCCAGCAGTTACTCGATTAGCGGGGCCTACGAGCAGTACTTC. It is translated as CASSYSISGAYEQYF.

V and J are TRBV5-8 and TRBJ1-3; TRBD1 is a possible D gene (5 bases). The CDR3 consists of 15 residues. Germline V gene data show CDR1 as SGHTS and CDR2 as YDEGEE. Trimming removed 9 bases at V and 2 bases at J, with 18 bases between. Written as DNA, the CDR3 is TGTGCCACGGCGGGGACCTCTGGGGCTGGAAACACCATATATTTT. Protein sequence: CATAGTSGAGNTIYF.

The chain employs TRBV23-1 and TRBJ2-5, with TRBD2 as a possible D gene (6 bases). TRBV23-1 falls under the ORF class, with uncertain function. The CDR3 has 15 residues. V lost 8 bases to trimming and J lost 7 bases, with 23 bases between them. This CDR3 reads CASYLPGTGAGTQYF. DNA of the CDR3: TGCGCCAGCTATCTACCCGGGACTGGTGCTGGGACCCAGTACTTC.

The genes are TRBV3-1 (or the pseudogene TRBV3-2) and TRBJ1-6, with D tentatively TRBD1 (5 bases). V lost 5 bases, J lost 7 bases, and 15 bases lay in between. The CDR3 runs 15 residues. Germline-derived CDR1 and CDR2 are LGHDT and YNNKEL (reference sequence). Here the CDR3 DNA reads TGTGCCAGCAGCGCCATAAGGGGAAACAATTCACCCCTCCACTTT. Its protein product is CASSAIRGNNSPLHF.

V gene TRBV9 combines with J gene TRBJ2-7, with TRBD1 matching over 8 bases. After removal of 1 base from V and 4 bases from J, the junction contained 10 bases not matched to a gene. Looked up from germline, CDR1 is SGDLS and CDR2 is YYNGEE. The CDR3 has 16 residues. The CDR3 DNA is TGTGCCAGCAGCGTATCCCACAGGGGGACGAGTTACGAGCAGTACTTC. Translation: CASSVSHRGTSYEQYF. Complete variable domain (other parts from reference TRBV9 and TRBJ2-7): DSGVTQTPKHLITATGQRVTLRCSPRSGDLSVYWYQQSLDQGLQFLIQYYNGEERAKGNILERFSAQQFPDLHSELNLSSLELGDSALYFCASSVSHRGTSYEQYFGPGTRLTVT.

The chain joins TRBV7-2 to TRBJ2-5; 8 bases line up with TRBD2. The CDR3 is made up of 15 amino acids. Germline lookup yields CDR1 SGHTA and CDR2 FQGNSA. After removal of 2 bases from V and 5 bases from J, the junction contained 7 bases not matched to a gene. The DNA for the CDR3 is TGTGCCAGCAGCTTACGGGGGGGCGTGGCGGAGACCCAGTACTTC. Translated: CASSLRGGVAETQYF.

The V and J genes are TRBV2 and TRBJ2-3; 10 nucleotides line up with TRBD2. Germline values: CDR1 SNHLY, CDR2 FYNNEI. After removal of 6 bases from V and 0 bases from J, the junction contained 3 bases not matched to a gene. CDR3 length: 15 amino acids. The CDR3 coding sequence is TGTGCCAGCAGCGGACTAGCGGCTAGCACAGATACGCAGTATTTT. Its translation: CASSGLAASTDTQYF.

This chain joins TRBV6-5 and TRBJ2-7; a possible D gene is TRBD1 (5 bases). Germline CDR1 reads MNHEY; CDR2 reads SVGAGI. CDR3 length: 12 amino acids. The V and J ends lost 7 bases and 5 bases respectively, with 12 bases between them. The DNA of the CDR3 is TGTGCCAGCAAGTCAGGGTTACACGAGCAGTACTTC. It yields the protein CASKSGLHEQYF.

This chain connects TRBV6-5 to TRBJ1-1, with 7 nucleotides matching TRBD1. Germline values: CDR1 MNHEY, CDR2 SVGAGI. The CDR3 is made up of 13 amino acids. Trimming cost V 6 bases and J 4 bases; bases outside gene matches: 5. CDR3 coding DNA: TGTGCCAGCAGGACAGGGTACGGCACTGAAGCTTTCTTT. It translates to CASRTGYGTEAFF.